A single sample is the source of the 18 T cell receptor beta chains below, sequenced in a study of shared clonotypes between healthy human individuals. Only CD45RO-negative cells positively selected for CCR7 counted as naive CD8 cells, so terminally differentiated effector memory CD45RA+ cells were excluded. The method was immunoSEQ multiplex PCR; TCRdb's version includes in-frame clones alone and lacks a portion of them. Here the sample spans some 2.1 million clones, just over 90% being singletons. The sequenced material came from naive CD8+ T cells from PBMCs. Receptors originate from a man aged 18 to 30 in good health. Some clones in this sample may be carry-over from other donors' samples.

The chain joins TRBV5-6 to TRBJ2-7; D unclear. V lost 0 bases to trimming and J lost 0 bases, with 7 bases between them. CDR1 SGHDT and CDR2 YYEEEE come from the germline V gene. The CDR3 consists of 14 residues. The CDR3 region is CASSLVAASYEQYF. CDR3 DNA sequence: TGTGCCAGCAGCTTGGTTGCAGCCTCCTACGAGCAGTACTTC.

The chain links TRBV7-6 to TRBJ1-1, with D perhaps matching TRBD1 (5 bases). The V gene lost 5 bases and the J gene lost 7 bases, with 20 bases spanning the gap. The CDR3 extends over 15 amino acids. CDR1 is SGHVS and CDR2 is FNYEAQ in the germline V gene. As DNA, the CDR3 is TGTGCCAGCAGCCCTAGCCCGGGGGGTGCCCTTGAAGCTTTCTTT. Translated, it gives CASSPSPGGALEAFF.

DNA for the CDR3: TGTGCCAGCAGTTTATCGCTAGGACGGCATGAGCAGTTCTTC. Translating gives CASSLSLGRHEQFF. V usage is TRBV28 and J usage is TRBJ2-1; D gene unclear. Germline CDR1 is MDHEN and CDR2 is SYDVKM. V was cut by 1 base and J by 8 bases, with 12 bases left in between. This CDR3 has 14 residues.

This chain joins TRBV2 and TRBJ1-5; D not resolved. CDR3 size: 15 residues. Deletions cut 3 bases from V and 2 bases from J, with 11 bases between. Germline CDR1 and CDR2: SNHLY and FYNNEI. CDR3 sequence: CASSEFRGGNQPQHF. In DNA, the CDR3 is TGTGCCAGCAGTGAGTTTCGGGGTGGCAATCAGCCCCAGCATTTT.

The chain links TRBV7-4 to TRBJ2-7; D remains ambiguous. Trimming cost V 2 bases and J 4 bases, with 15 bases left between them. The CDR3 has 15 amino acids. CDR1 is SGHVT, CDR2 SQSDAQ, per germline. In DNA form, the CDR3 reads TGTGCCAGCAGCTTAACCGAATCGACGACTTACGAGCAGTACTTC. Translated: CASSLTESTTYEQYF.

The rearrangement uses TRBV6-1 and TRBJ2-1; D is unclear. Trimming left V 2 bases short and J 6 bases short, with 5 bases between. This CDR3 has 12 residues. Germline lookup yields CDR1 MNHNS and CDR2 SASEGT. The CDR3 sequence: CASSENGNEQFF. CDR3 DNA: TGTGCCAGCAGTGAAAATGGCAATGAGCAGTTCTTC.

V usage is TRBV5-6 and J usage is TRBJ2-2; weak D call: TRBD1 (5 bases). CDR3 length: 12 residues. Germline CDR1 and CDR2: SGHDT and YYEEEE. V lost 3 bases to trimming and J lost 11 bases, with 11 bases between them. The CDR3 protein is CASSSGPVELFF. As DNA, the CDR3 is TGTGCCAGCAGCTCAGGGCCCGTCGAGCTGTTTTTT.

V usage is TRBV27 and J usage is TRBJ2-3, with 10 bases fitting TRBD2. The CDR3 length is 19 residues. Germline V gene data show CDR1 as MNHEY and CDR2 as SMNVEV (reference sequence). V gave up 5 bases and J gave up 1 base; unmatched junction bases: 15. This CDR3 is CASSPQVLAGDRGTDTQYF. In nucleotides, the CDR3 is TGTGCCAGCAGTCCTCAGGTCCTAGCGGGAGACAGGGGCACAGATACGCAGTATTTT.

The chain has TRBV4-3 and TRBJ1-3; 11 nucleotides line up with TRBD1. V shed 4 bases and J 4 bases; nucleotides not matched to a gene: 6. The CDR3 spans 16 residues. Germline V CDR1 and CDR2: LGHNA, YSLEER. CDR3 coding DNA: TGCGCCAGCAGCCCAGGGACAGGGGGTTCGGGAAACACCATATATTTT. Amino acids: CASSPGTGGSGNTIYF.

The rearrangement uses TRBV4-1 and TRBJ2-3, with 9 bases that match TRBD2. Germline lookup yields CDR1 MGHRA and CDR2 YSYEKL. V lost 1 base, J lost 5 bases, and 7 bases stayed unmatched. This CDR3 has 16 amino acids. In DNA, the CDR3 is TGCGCCAGCAGCCAAGGGTCTAGCGGGGATAGAGATACGCAGTATTTT. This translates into CASSQGSSGDRDTQYF.

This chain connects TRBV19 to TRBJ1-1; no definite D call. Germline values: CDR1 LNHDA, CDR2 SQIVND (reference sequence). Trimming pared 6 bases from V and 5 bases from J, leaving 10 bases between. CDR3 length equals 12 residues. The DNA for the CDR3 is TGTGCCAGTAGGGACCTGGGAACTGAAGCTTTCTTT. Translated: CASRDLGTEAFF.

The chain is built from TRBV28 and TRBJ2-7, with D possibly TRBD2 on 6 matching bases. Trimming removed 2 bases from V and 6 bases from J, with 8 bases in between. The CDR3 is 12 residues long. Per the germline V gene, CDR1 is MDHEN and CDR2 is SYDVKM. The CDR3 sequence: CASSLLSGEQYF. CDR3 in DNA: TGTGCCAGCAGTTTACTTAGCGGCGAGCAGTACTTC.

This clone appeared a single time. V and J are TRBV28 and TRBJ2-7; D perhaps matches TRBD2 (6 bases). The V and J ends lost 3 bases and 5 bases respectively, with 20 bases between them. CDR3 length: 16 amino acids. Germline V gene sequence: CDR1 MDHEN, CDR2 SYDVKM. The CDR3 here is CASSFGGAYSQNEQYF. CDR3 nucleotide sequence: TGTGCCAGCAGTTTTGGAGGGGCCTACAGCCAGAACGAGCAGTACTTC.

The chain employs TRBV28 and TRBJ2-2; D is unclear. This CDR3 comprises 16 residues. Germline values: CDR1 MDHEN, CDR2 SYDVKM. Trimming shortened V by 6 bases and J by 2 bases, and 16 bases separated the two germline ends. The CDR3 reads CASRLAYGVNTGELFF. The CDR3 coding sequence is TGTGCCAGCAGGTTGGCTTATGGGGTCAACACCGGGGAGCTGTTTTTT.

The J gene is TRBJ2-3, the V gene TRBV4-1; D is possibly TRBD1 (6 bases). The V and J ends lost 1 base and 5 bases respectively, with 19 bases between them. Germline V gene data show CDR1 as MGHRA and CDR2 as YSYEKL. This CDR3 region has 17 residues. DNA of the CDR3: TGCGCCAGCAGCCAAGTCGGTGTGTGGGGGCCTAGAGATACGCAGTATTTT. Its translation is CASSQVGVWGPRDTQYF.

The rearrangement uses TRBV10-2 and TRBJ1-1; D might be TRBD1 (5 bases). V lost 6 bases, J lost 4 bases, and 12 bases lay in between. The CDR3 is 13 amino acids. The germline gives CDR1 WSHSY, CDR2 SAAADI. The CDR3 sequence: CASRNRGATEAFF. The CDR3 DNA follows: TGCGCCAGCAGAAATAGGGGAGCCACTGAAGCTTTCTTT.

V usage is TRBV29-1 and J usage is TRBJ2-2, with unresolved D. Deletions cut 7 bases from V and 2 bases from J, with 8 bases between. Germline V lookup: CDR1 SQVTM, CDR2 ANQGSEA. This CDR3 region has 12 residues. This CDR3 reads CSARSNTGELFF. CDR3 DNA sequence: TGCAGCGCCAGATCCAACACCGGGGAGCTGTTTTTT.

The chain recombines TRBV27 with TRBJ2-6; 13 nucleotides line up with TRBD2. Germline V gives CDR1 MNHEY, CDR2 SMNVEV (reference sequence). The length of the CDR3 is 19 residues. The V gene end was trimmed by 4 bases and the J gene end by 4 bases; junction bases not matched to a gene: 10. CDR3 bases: TGTGCCAGCAGTTCCGAGTGGACTAGCGGGAGTAGGGGGGCCAACGTCCTGACTTTC. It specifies CASSSEWTSGSRGANVLTF. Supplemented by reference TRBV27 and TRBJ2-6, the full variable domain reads EAQVTQNPRYLITVTGKKLTVTCSQNMNHEYMSWYRQDPGLGLRQIYYSMNVEVTDKGDVPEGYKVSRKEKRNFPLILESPSPNQTSLYFCASSSEWTSGSRGANVLTFGAGSRLTVL.